This T cell receptor beta chain was observed in a study of T cell responses to AZD1222 COVID-19 vaccine. Trimming took off 7 bases at V and 0 bases at J, with 13 bases between the two ends. This CDR3 contains 15 residues. Germline V CDR1 and CDR2: SNHLY, FYNNEI. Clones were sequenced by immunoSEQ multiplex PCR, and TCRdb holds only the in-frame ones, with some missing. The sample includes about 150,000 clones, roughly nine tenths of them seen just once. The V call is TRBV2, the J call TRBJ2-1; D might be TRBD1 (6 bases). The source of this sequence is an adult in good health. The starting material was peripheral blood, obtained on day 0 of MenACWY control vaccination. The CDR3 here is CASTRDRISYNEQFF. CDR3 DNA sequence: TGTGCCAGCACCAGAGACAGGATCTCCTACAATGAGCAGTTCTTC.